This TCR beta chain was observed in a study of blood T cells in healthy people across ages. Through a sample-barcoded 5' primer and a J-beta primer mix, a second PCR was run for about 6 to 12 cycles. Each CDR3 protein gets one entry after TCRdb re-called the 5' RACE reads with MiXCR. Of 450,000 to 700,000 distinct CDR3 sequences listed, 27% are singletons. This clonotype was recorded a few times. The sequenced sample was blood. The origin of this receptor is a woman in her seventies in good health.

The CDR3 sequence is CSVSGGSETQYF. CDR3 DNA sequence: TGCAGCGTATCGGGGGGGAGTGAGACCCAGTACTTC. The chain has TRBV29-1 and TRBJ2-5; 8 bases fit TRBD2. Germline CDR1 SQVTM, CDR2 ANQGSEA. The CDR3 consists of 12 residues. With 6 bases clipped from V and 5 bases from J, the junction kept 5 bases outside the gene matches.